This TCR beta chain stems from a study of tumor-infiltrating lymphocytes in primary liver carcinoma. Findings and limits, study-wide: Samples, which were bulk and unsorted, did not allow CD4+ and CD8+ repertoires to be compared.

In germline, CDR1 is MDHEN, CDR2 SYDVKM. CDR3 length: 12 residues. Making TCR beta cDNA involved approximately 510 ng total RNA and a constant-region primer. Three-round nested multiplex PCR performed with slightly modified ARM-PCR produced the TCR beta libraries. The first two PCR rounds used TRBV1-TRBV30 primers with a Cbeta primer, roughly 10 cycles each. TCRdb ran MiXCR on the multiplex PCR reads and lists one entry per CDR3 protein. The repertoire has about 200,000 distinct CDR3 sequences, about 65% of them found once; the top ten carry approximately 6.5%. As concerns this clonotype: As yet, its antigen is unknown. One junction end does not reproduce the germline sequence, and a read error may be involved.

Germline DNA was also extracted, with blood RNA taken from unsorted whole blood. The chain joins TRBV28 to TRBJ2-2; unclear D gene. The TCR sequence derives from a woman aged 60-75 years with primary liver carcinoma and hepatitis B virus infection. Sequencing was carried out using peripheral blood. The CDR3 DNA sequence: TGTGTCAGCAGCCTAACTTCCGGGGAGCTGTTTTTT. Its translation: CVSSLTSGELFF.